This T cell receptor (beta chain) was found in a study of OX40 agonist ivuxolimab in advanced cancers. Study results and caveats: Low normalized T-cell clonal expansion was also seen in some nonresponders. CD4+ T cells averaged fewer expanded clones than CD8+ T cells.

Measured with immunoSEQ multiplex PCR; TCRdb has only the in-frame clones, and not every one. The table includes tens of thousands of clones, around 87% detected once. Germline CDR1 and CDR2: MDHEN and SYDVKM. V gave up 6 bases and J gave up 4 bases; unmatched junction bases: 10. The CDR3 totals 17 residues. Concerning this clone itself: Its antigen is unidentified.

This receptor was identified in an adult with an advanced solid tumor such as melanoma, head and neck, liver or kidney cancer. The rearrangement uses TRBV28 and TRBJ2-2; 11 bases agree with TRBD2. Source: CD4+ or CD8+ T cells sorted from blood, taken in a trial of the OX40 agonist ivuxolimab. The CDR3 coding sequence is TGTGCCAGCAGCCTACTTAGCGGGAGGGCCCCCACCGGGGAGCTGTTTTTT. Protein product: CASSLLSGRAPTGELFF.